This T cell receptor (beta chain) was captured in a study of cytomegalovirus exposure and HLA in healthy donors. Study-level findings and limits: As a later analysis showed, a missense DCLRE1C variant was linked to trimming of TCR beta V- and J-genes. When a later analysis was performed, an Asian-associated ancestry cluster reportedly had fewer N-insertions than the 666-donor mean.

Trimming cost V 2 bases and J 1 base, with 12 bases left between them. In germline, CDR1 is SGHTA, CDR2 FQGNSA. This CDR3 contains 17 residues. As concerns this clone: Its target is not known.

The PCR employed 60 Vbeta primers together with 13 Jbeta primers. Some clones are missing from TCRdb's copy, which holds only in-frame ones; the method was immunoSEQ multiplex PCR. The sample shows roughly 190,000 clones, roughly 85% of them seen only once. The specimen sequenced was PBMCs. The TCR was taken from a woman under 30 in good health and CMV-seronegative. The chain recombines TRBV7-2 with TRBJ2-6; D is undetermined. This chain's CDR3 is CASSLTRAKSGANVLTF. The CDR3 coding sequence is TGTGCCAGCAGCTTAACCCGTGCGAAATCTGGGGCCAACGTCCTGACTTTC.